A single sample is the source of the 6 T cell receptor beta chains below, sequenced in a study of T cells in Graves' hyperthyroidism and ophthalmopathy. TCR beta CDR3 sequences were amplified from RNA transcripts. The HTBI primer set was used in a first-round RT-PCR of the TCR CDR3. MiXCR, run by TCRdb on the multiplex PCR reads, gives a single entry per CDR3 protein. The data show more than 300,000 distinct CDR3 sequences, with about 17% seen just once and roughly 35% held by the top ten. The sequencing input was blood. The source of these receptors is a woman in her thirties with Graves' hyperthyroidism that later progressed to Graves' ophthalmopathy.

In its sample, this clonotype was seen many times. This rearrangement joins TRBV27 to TRBJ1-1; 7 nucleotides align to TRBD1. V shed 5 bases, J shed 12 bases, and the junction held 15 bases outside the gene matches. CDR3 length: 14 amino acids. Germline values: CDR1 MNHEY, CDR2 SMNVEV (reference sequence). The CDR3 DNA follows: TGTGCCAGCAGTCCCTCGCCACGACAGGGAGCGTCTTTCTTT. Amino acids: CASSPSPRQGASFF.

This clonotype occurred once. This chain joins TRBV6-1 and TRBJ2-1; 7 positions match TRBD1. The CDR3 spans 12 residues. Per the germline V gene, CDR1 is MNHNS and CDR2 is SASEGT. After removal of 3 bases from V and 12 bases from J, the junction contained 5 bases not matched to a gene. CDR3 bases: TGTGCCAGCAGTGACCTCCGGGACAGGCAGTTCTTC. Amino acids: CASSDLRDRQFF.

This clonotype was recorded many times. The chain recombines TRBV6-2 or TRBV6-3 with TRBJ1-6; D not certain. Germline V gives CDR1 MNHEY, CDR2 SVGEGT. The CDR3 is 12 amino acids. Trimming stripped 2 bases from V and 10 bases from J, with 6 bases between. CDR3 amino acids: CASSYGLSPLHF. For the CDR3, the DNA is TGTGCCAGCAGTTACGGTTTGTCACCCCTCCACTTT.

Turning to this clonotype: The germline gene is not matched at one end of the junction; a read error may be the cause. The chain combines TRBV6-9 with TRBJ2-2; 7 bases align to TRBD1. CDR1 and CDR2 from the germline V gene are MNHGY and SVAAGI. The CDR3 is made up of 15 amino acids. CDR3 amino acids: CASSRGQTNTGELFF. CDR3 DNA sequence: TGCGCCAGTAGTAGGGGACAGACGAACACCGGGGAGCTGTTTTTT.

This clonotype showed up just a few times. The rearrangement uses TRBV7-9 and TRBJ2-2, with D perhaps TRBD2 (6 bases). Between the trimmed V and J ends, which lost 3 bases and 3 bases, there was a span of 11 bases. The CDR3 is 15 residues long. Looked up from germline, CDR1 is SEHNR and CDR2 is FQNEAQ (reference sequence). The CDR3 is CASSFVVADTGELFF. In DNA form, the CDR3 reads TGTGCCAGCAGCTTTGTAGTAGCGGACACCGGGGAGCTGTTTTTT.

This clonotype was detected only a few times. The genes are TRBV5-1 and TRBJ1-1; a possible D gene is TRBD1 (5 bases). The CDR3 runs 12 residues. Germline V gives CDR1 SGHRS, CDR2 YFSETQ. V lost 4 bases, J lost 8 bases, and 12 bases lay in between. This CDR3 is CASSPGLNEAFF. Here the CDR3 DNA reads TGCGCCAGCAGCCCGGGACTAAACGAAGCTTTCTTT.